This is a list of T cell receptor beta chains from one sample in a study of CD8 T cell repertoires and HIV-1 epitope variants. Generated by immunoSEQ multiplex PCR, the TCRdb table keeps only in-frame clones and is missing some. The table lists roughly 5,600 clones, about 60% of them singletons. Their specific antigens are unknown. The sequenced material came from cultured CD8+ T cells derived from PBMCs. The receptors derive from a male donor with HIV. The CDR3 runs from the conserved cysteine through the conserved F or W. D genes are given only for firm matches. Rows may omit the clone size; those that give it use once, few, many or a size class.

v_call: TRBV28
d_call: NA
clone_size: NA
j_call: TRBJ2-3
cdr3_nt: TGTGCCAGCAGTTCTTGGGGGGGCGCGGATACGCAGTATTTT
cdr3_aa: CASSSWGGADTQYF

v_call: TRBV29-1
d_call: NA
clone_size: NA
j_call: TRBJ2-1
cdr3_nt: TGCAGCGTTGTTAGGGCGCGCGATGAGCAGTTCTTC
cdr3_aa: CSVVRARDEQFF

v_call: TRBV28
d_call: NA
clone_size: NA
j_call: TRBJ2-5
cdr3_nt: TGTGCCAGCTCCCTTCCGGAGGGGGGGGCTGGAGAGACCCAGTACTTC
cdr3_aa: CASSLPEGGAGETQYF

v_call: TRBV7-9
d_call: TRBD1
clone_size: NA
j_call: TRBJ2-1
cdr3_nt: TGTGCCAGCAGGGTGGACAGGGGGCTTGATGAGCAGTTCTTC
cdr3_aa: CASRVDRGLDEQFF

v_call: TRBV7-6
d_call: TRBD1
clone_size: NA
j_call: TRBJ2-2
cdr3_nt: TGTGCCAGCAGGGATAGGACAGGGGGTAACACCGGGGAGCTGTTTTTT
cdr3_aa: CASRDRTGGNTGELFF

v_call: TRBV29-1
d_call: TRBD2
clone_size: NA
j_call: TRBJ2-3
cdr3_nt: TGCAGCGTTGAAATCGGGGGGGTGGATACGCAGTATTTT
cdr3_aa: CSVEIGGVDTQYF

v_call: TRBV6-4
d_call: TRBD2
clone_size: NA
j_call: TRBJ2-1
cdr3_nt: TGTGCCAGCAGTGTAGCGGGGGGGAGAAATGAGCAGTTCTTC
cdr3_aa: CASSVAGGRNEQFF

v_call: TRBV20-1
d_call: NA
clone_size: few
j_call: TRBJ1-1
cdr3_nt: TGCAGTGCCCCGCGGATTTCTGAAGCTTTCTTT
cdr3_aa: CSAPRISEAFF

v_call: TRBV6-5
d_call: TRBD1
clone_size: NA
j_call: TRBJ2-7
cdr3_nt: TGTGCCAGCACCAGGACAGGGACCGGCGAGCAGTACTTC
cdr3_aa: CASTRTGTGEQYF

v_call: TRBV5-4
d_call: NA
clone_size: NA
j_call: TRBJ2-1
cdr3_nt: TGTGCCAGCAGCCGACAGGAGAGCTCCTACAATGAGCAGTTCTTC
cdr3_aa: CASSRQESSYNEQFF

v_call: TRBV6-5
d_call: NA
clone_size: once
j_call: TRBJ1-4
cdr3_nt: TGTGCCAGCAGTTACTCGAGGGTAGGGGTGAATGAAAAACTGTTTTTT
cdr3_aa: CASSYSRVGVNEKLFF

v_call: TRBV10-2
d_call: NA
clone_size: once
j_call: TRBJ2-1
cdr3_nt: TGCGCCAGCAGTGAGGGCGGAAATGAGCAGTTCTTC
cdr3_aa: CASSEGGNEQFF

v_call: TRBV7-8
d_call: TRBD2
clone_size: NA
j_call: TRBJ2-2
cdr3_nt: TGTGCCAGCAGCTCGGGACTAGCCTCCTCCGGGGAGCTGTTTTTT
cdr3_aa: CASSSGLASSGELFF

v_call: TRBV5-1
d_call: NA
clone_size: NA
j_call: TRBJ1-4
cdr3_nt: TGCGCCAGCAGCTTGGGCGAGGAAAATGAAAAACTGTTTTTT
cdr3_aa: CASSLGEENEKLFF

v_call: TRBV15
d_call: NA
clone_size: NA
j_call: TRBJ2-5
cdr3_nt: TGTGCCACCAGCAGAGACGTAGGGGGAGAGACCCAGTACTTC
cdr3_aa: CATSRDVGGETQYF

v_call: TRBV5-1
d_call: NA
clone_size: large
j_call: TRBJ1-2
cdr3_nt: TGCGCCAGCAGCTCGCAGGAGACTAACTATGGCTACACCTTC
cdr3_aa: CASSSQETNYGYTF

v_call: TRBV4-2
d_call: NA
clone_size: once
j_call: TRBJ1-5
cdr3_nt: TGTGCCAGCAGCGGAGGCGTAGGGGGCAATCAGCCCCAGCATTTT
cdr3_aa: CASSGGVGGNQPQHF

v_call: TRBV7-9
d_call: NA
clone_size: few
j_call: TRBJ2-7
cdr3_nt: TGTGCCAGCAGCCCTTCCCTCACTTACGAGCAGTACTTC
cdr3_aa: CASSPSLTYEQYF

v_call: TRBV5-6
d_call: NA
clone_size: NA
j_call: TRBJ2-7
cdr3_nt: TGTGCCAGCAGCTTGGGACGGTACCCATCCTACGAGCAGTACTTC
cdr3_aa: CASSLGRYPSYEQYF

v_call: TRBV7-9
d_call: NA
clone_size: NA
j_call: TRBJ2-4
cdr3_nt: TGTGCCAGCAGCGGTCGGGAAGGGGTCTGGCAGTACTTC
cdr3_aa: CASSGREGVWQYF

v_call: TRBV6-1
d_call: NA
clone_size: NA
j_call: TRBJ2-7
cdr3_nt: TGTGCCAGCAAAGACAGTTACGAGCAGTACTTC
cdr3_aa: CASKDSYEQYF

v_call: TRBV10-2
d_call: TRBD2
clone_size: NA
j_call: TRBJ2-3
cdr3_nt: TGCGCCAGCAGAGAACCGGGACTAGCGGGCACAGATACGCAGTATTTT
cdr3_aa: CASREPGLAGTDTQYF

v_call: TRBV19
d_call: TRBD1
clone_size: NA
j_call: TRBJ2-2
cdr3_nt: TGTGCCAGTAGAACAGAGCAGGGGGCCGGCGGGGAGCTGTTTTTT
cdr3_aa: CASRTEQGAGGELFF

v_call: TRBV11-2
d_call: NA
clone_size: once
j_call: TRBJ2-3
cdr3_nt: TGTGCCAGCAGCTTCGGACAGCAATTCACAGATACGCAGTATTTT
cdr3_aa: CASSFGQQFTDTQYF

v_call: TRBV11-3
d_call: TRBD2
clone_size: NA
j_call: TRBJ2-1
cdr3_nt: TGTGCCAGCAGCCGGGACTACCACAATGAGCAGTTCTTC
cdr3_aa: CASSRDYHNEQFF

v_call: TRBV10-3
d_call: NA
clone_size: NA
j_call: TRBJ2-7
cdr3_nt: TGTGCCATCAGTGAGGTCTTCCTGACGGGGATCTACGAGCAGTACTTC
cdr3_aa: CAISEVFLTGIYEQYF

v_call: TRBV27
d_call: NA
clone_size: NA
j_call: TRBJ1-5
cdr3_nt: TGTGCCAGCAGTGGGGGGAATAGCAATCAGCCCCAGCATTTT
cdr3_aa: CASSGGNSNQPQHF

v_call: TRBV9
d_call: NA
clone_size: few
j_call: TRBJ1-1
cdr3_nt: TGTGCCAGCAGCCCGGACAGAATGAACACTGAAGCTTTCTTT
cdr3_aa: CASSPDRMNTEAFF

v_call: TRBV13
d_call: NA
clone_size: NA
j_call: TRBJ1-6
cdr3_nt: TGTGCCAGCAGCTTTGGAGGGGAGAATTCACCCCTCCACTTT
cdr3_aa: CASSFGGENSPLHF

v_call: TRBV28
d_call: NA
clone_size: NA
j_call: TRBJ2-5
cdr3_nt: TGTGCCAGCAGTTTATCCGGGGCCTCATGGGGCCAGTACTTC
cdr3_aa: CASSLSGASWGQYF

v_call: TRBV5-6
d_call: NA
clone_size: medium-sized
j_call: TRBJ1-4
cdr3_nt: TGTGCCAGCAGCTTGGGAGGGGCAAAACTGTTTTTT
cdr3_aa: CASSLGGAKLFF

v_call: TRBV27
d_call: NA
clone_size: large
j_call: TRBJ2-7
cdr3_nt: TGTGCCAGCAGTTTATCGGTTGGGACGTACTCCTACGAGCAGTACTTC
cdr3_aa: CASSLSVGTYSYEQYF

v_call: TRBV10-3
d_call: TRBD1
clone_size: few
j_call: TRBJ1-5
cdr3_nt: TGTGCCACCGGAGGAGGGGGCGGGAATCAGCCCCAGCATTTT
cdr3_aa: CATGGGGGNQPQHF

v_call: TRBV27
d_call: TRBD1
clone_size: NA
j_call: TRBJ1-5
cdr3_nt: TGTGCCAGCAGTTTATCGGGACAGGGGGCGAAGGAGCCCCAGCATTTT
cdr3_aa: CASSLSGQGAKEPQHF

v_call: TRBV13
d_call: TRBD1
clone_size: NA
j_call: TRBJ1-5
cdr3_nt: TGTGCCAGCAGCTTAGGAGGGGGCAGGCAGCCCCAGCATTTT
cdr3_aa: CASSLGGGRQPQHF

v_call: TRBV28
d_call: TRBD2
clone_size: NA
j_call: TRBJ2-1
cdr3_nt: TGTGCCAGCAGTTCCGGGACTATGGAGATCGATGAGCAGTTCTTC
cdr3_aa: CASSSGTMEIDEQFF

v_call: TRBV2
d_call: NA
clone_size: NA
j_call: TRBJ1-4
cdr3_nt: TGTGCCACCATTGGAACAGGGAGTGAAAAACTGTTTTTT
cdr3_aa: CATIGTGSEKLFF

v_call: TRBV14
d_call: NA
clone_size: medium-sized
j_call: TRBJ2-2
cdr3_nt: TGTGCCAGCAGGCTAGAAGCGAACACCGGGGAGCTGTTTTTT
cdr3_aa: CASRLEANTGELFF

v_call: TRBV20-1
d_call: NA
clone_size: few
j_call: TRBJ2-1
cdr3_nt: TGCAGTGACGTTTACAATGAGCAGTTCTTC
cdr3_aa: CSDVYNEQFF

v_call: TRBV7-2
d_call: NA
clone_size: NA
j_call: TRBJ2-1
cdr3_nt: TGTGCCAGCAGCTTACATTGGATGGATGAGCAGTTCTTC
cdr3_aa: CASSLHWMDEQFF

v_call: TRBV27
d_call: NA
clone_size: NA
j_call: TRBJ2-5
cdr3_nt: TGTGCCAGCAGTCCATGGGACCTAGAAGAGACCCAGTACTTC
cdr3_aa: CASSPWDLEETQYF